The present T cell receptor beta chain was sequenced within a study of blood T cell repertoires in COVID-19. Turning to the study itself: Samples representing acute and convalescent COVID-19 were sourced from the United States, Italy and Spain. Sample material is recorded as cDNA or gDNA derived from T cells, B-cell-depleted T cells, or PBMCs.

In the original workflow: Using reference gene primer amplification, nucleated cell counts were estimated. The table came from immunoSEQ multiplex PCR; TCRdb's copy has only in-frame clones and leaves some out. V and J calls and clone size are those listed in that table; D and trimming were worked out from the DNA. The sample lists around 130,000 clones, 70% to 90% occurring once. Germline V gene sequence: CDR1 PRHDT, CDR2 FYEKMQ (reference sequence). The CDR3 is made up of 18 amino acids. V shed 5 bases and J 1 base; nucleotides not matched to a gene: 11. The chain employs TRBV13 and TRBJ2-3, with TRBD2 matching 11 bases. This TCR was sampled from a human donor in a cohort sampled during active COVID-19. Sequencing was done on a sample of peripheral blood. CDR3 coding DNA: TGTGCCAGCAGCCTTTCTAGCGGGGGGCTAACCGGCACAGATACGCAGTATTTT. This sequence encodes CASSLSSGGLTGTDTQYF.